This TCR beta chain emerged from a study of blood T cell repertoires in COVID-19. Study-wide context: Researchers got acute and convalescent COVID-19 samples from the United States, Italy and Spain. The analysed material was cDNA or gDNA that came from T cells, B-cell-depleted T cells, or PBMCs.

Authors' data handling: It was from reference gene primer amplification that nucleated cell counts were estimated. The method was immunoSEQ multiplex PCR; TCRdb's version includes in-frame clones alone and lacks a portion of them. Clone size and V and J calls were adopted from that table, with D and trimming inferred from the DNA. The sample carries some 200,000 clones, 86% recorded once. Source material: peripheral blood. This sequence was found in a man in his 70s with acute or convalescent COVID-19.

CDR3 DNA sequence: TGTGCCAGCAGCTTCGGGGGACGGTACTTTGGGCGTGAGCAGTTCTTC. Its translation: CASSFGGRYFGREQFF. The chain uses TRBV7-2 and TRBJ2-1; TRBD2 might be the D (6 bases). The germline gives CDR1 SGHTA, CDR2 FQGNSA. V was clipped by 3 bases and J by 9 bases, with 21 bases between them. CDR3 length: 16 residues.